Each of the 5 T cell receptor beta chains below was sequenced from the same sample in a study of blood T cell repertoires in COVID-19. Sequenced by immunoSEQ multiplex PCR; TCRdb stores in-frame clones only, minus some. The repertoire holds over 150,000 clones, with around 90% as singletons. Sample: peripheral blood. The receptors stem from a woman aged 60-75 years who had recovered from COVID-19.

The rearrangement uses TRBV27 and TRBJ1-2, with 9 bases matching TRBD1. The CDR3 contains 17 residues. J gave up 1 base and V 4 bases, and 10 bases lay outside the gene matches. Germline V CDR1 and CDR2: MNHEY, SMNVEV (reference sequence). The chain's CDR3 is CASSSPPRTGVNYGYTF. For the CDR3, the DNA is TGTGCCAGCAGTTCGCCCCCGAGGACAGGGGTTAACTATGGCTACACCTTC.

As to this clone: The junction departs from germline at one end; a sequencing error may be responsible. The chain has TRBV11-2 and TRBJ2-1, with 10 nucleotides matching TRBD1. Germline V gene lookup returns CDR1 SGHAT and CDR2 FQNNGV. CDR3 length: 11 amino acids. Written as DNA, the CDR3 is TGTGCCAGCAGGGGACAGGGGCGGAAGCTCTTC. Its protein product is CASRGQGRKLF.

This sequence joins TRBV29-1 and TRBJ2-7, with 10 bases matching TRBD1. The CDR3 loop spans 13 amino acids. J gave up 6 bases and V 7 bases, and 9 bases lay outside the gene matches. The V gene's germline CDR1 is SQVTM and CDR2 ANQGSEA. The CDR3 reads CSGTGTGVSEQYF. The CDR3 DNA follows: TGCAGCGGAACCGGGACAGGGGTCTCCGAGCAGTACTTC.

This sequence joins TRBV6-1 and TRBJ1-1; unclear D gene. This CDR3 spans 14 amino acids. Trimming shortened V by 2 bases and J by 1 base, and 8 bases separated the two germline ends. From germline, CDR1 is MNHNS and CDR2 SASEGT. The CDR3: CASSEFGGNTEAFF. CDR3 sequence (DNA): TGTGCCAGCAGTGAATTCGGTGGGAACACTGAAGCTTTCTTT.

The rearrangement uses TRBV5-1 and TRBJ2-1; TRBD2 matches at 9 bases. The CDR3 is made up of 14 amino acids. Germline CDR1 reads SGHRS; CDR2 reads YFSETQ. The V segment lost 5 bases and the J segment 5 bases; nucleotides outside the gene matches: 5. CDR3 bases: TGCGCCAGCAGTTTAGCGGGGGAAAACAATGAGCAGTTCTTC. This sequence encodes CASSLAGENNEQFF. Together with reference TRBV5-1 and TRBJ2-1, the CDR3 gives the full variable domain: KAGVTQTPRYLIKTRGQQVTLSCSPISGHRSVSWYQQTPGQGLQFLFEYFSETQRNKGNFPGRFSGRQFSNSRSEMNVSTLELGDSALYLCASSLAGENNEQFFGPGTRLTVL.